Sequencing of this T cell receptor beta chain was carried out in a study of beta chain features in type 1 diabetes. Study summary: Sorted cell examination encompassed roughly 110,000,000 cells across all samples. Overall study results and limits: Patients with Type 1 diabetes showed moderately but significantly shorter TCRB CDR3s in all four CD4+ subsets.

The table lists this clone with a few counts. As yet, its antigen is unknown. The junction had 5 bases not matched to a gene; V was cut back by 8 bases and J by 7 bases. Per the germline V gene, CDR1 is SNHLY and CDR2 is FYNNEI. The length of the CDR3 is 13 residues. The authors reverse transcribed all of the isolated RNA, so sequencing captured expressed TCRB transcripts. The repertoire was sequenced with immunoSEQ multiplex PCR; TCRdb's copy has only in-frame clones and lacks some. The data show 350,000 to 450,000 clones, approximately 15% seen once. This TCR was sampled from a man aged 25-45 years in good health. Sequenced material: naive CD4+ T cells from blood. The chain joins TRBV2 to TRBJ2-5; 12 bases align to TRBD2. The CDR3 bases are TGTGCCAGCGGACTAGCGGGGTCAGGGACCCAGTACTTC. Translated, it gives CASGLAGSGTQYF.